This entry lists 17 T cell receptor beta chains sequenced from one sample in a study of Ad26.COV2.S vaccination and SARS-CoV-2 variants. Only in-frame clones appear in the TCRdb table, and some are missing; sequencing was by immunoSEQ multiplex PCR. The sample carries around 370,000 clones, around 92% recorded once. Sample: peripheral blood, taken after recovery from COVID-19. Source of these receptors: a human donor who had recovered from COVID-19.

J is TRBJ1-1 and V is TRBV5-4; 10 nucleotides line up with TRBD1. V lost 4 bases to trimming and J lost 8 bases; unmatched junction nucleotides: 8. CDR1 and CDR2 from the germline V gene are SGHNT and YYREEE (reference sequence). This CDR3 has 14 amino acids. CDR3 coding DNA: TGTGCCAGCAGCGTGCCGGGACAGGGGTTAGAAGCTTTCTTT. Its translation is CASSVPGQGLEAFF.

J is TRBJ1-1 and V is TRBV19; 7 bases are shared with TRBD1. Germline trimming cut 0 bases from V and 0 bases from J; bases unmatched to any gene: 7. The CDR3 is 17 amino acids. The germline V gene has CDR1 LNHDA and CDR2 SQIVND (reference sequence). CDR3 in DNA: TGTGCCAGTAGTATAGACCCAGGGGGGGGAATGAACACTGAAGCTTTCTTT. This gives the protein CASSIDPGGGMNTEAFF.

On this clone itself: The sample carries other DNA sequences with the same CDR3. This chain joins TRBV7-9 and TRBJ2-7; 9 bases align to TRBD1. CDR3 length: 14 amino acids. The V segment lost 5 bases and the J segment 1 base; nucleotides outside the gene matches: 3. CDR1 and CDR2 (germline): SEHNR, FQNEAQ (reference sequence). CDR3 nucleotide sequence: TGTGCCAGCAGCCCAGGGACAGGGTCCTACGAGCAGTACTTC. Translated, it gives CASSPGTGSYEQYF.

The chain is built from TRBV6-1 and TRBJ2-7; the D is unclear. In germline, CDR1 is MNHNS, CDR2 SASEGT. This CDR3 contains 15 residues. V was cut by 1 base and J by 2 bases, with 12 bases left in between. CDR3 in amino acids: CASSEGAENPYEQYF. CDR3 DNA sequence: TGTGCCAGCAGTGAAGGGGCAGAAAACCCCTACGAGCAGTACTTC.

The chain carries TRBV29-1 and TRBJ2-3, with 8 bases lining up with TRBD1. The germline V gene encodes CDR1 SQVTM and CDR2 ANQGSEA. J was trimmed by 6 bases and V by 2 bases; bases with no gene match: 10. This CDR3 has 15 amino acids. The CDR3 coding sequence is TGCAGCGTTGAACGTGGCAGGGGGCGCGAGGATACGCAGTATTTT. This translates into CSVERGRGREDTQYF.

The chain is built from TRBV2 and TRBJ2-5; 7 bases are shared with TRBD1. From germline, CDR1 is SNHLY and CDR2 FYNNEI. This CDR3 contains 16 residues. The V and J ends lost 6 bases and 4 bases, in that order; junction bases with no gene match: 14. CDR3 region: CASRMNEQRGRETQYF. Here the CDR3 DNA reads TGTGCCAGCAGGATGAATGAGCAGAGGGGGCGAGAGACCCAGTACTTC.

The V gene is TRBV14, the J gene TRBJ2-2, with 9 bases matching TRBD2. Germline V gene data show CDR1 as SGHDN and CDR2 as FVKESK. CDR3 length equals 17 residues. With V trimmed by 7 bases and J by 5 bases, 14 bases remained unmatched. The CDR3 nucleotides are TGTGCCAGCACCTATGGCGGGGGGGCAGTACGGACCGGGGAGCTGTTTTTT. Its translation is CASTYGGGAVRTGELFF.

The CDR3 region has the DNA TGTGCCAGCAGCGTCGTGGGCCAGCGGAATGAGCAGTTCTTC. This sequence encodes CASSVVGQRNEQFF. The rearrangement links TRBV7-9 to TRBJ2-1; D may be TRBD2 (5 bases). Germline V gives CDR1 SEHNR, CDR2 FQNEAQ (reference sequence). The CDR3 is 14 amino acids. V was clipped by 5 bases and J by 7 bases, with 15 bases between them.

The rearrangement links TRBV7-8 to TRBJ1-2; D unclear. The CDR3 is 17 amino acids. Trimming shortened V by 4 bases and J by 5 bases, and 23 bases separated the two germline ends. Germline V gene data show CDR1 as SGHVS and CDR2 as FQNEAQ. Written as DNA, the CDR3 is TGTGCCAGCAGCTCATTAGTATTAGACGAGGGCGGGTATGGCTACACCTTC. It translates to CASSSLVLDEGGYGYTF. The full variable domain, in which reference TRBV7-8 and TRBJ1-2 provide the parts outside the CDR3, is GAGVSQSPRYKVAKRGQDVALRCDPISGHVSLFWYQQALGQGPEFLTYFQNEAQLDKSGLPSDRFFAERPEGSVSTLKIQRTQQEDSAVYLCASSSLVLDEGGYGYTFGSGTRLTVV.

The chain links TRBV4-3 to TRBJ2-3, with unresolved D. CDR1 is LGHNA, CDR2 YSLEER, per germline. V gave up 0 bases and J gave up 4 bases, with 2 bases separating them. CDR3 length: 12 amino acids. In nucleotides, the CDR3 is TGCGCCAGCAGCCAAGAGCCAGATACGCAGTATTTT. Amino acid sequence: CASSQEPDTQYF.

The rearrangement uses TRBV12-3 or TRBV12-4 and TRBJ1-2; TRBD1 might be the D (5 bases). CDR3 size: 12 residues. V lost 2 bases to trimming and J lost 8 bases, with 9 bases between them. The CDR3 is CASSLSGIGYTF. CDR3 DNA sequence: TGTGCCAGCAGTTTATCAGGGATCGGCTACACCTTC.

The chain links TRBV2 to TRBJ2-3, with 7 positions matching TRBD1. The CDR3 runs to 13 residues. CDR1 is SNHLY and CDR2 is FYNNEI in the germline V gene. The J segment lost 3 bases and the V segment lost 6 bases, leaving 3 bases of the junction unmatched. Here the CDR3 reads CASSPQGTDTQYF. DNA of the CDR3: TGTGCCAGCAGCCCACAGGGGACAGATACGCAGTATTTT.

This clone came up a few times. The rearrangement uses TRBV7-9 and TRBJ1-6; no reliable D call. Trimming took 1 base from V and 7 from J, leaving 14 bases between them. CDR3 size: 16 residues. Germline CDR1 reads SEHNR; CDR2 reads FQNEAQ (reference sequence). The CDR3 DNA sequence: TGTGCCAGCAGCTTAGGGGGTGGCAGGCTAAATTCACCCCTCCACTTT. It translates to CASSLGGGRLNSPLHF.

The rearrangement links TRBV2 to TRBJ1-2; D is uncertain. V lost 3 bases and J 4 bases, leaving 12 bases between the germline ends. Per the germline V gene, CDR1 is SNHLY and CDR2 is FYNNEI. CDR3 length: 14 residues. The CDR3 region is CASSDEAFGYGYTF. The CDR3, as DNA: TGTGCCAGCAGTGATGAGGCCTTCGGCTATGGCTACACCTTC.

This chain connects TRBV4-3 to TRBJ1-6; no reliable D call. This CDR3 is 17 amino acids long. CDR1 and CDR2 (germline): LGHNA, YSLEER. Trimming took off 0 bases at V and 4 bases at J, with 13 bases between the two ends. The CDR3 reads CASSQDRAIFYNSPLHF. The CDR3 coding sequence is TGCGCCAGCAGCCAAGATCGGGCGATCTTTTATAATTCACCCCTCCACTTT.

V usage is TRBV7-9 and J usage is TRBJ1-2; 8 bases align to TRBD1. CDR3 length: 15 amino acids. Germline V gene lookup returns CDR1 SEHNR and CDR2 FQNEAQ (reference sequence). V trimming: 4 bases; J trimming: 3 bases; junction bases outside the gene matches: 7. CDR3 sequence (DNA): TGTGCCAGCAGCTCCCTCGACAGGGGAGACTATGGCTACACCTTC. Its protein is CASSSLDRGDYGYTF.

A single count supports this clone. The CDR3 DNA is TGTGCCAGCAGTGGCGTCTCATTGGGGGCTTTCTTT. It codes for CASSGVSLGAFF. The V and J genes are TRBV12-3 or TRBV12-4 and TRBJ1-1, with D unclear. CDR3 size: 12 residues. Trimming shortened V by 5 bases and J by 11 bases, and 15 bases separated the two germline ends.